This TCR beta chain is from a study of cytomegalovirus exposure and HLA in healthy donors (dated by TCRdb to 2016 to 2017). With respect to the entire study: An earlier analysis of approximately 640 of the donors reported about 250 Gb of sequence data and 120 million or so unique TCR beta sequences from approximately 180 million T cells. An early release covering approximately 600 HLA-typed donors comprised roughly 300 gigabases of sequencing data and about 90 million unique TCR sequences. Of the 300 to 450 genotyped donors, 80% to 90% were placed in the genetic ancestry cluster associated with self-reported Caucasian donors. The study was designed to test whether signatures of past pathogen exposure could be identified by cataloging public T cell receptors. The study used immunosequencing to profile the T cell repertoires of about 670 subjects and linked those repertoires to cytomegalovirus serostatus. A separate validation cohort of 100 to 150 different subjects was used in addition to the 666-subject first cohort. High-throughput TCR immunosequencing, statistical association of individual TCRs with disease status, and machine learning were combined to predict cytomegalovirus infection status. A later analysis re-analyzed previously published TCR beta repertoires from 550 to 700 donors and added high-resolution HLA genotyping to study TCR occurrence patterns. The later analysis used no new phenotypic data to find candidate immune exposures, relying instead on TCR beta sequences and their occurrence across donors. An earlier analysis of more than 450 of the donors used high-throughput TCR beta sequencing to judge whether each TCR beta V gene segment behaved as functional or pseudogenic. Donor age, sex, ethnicity and CMV serostatus were compiled alongside the repertoire data. In a later genetic analysis, genome-wide SNP genotypes for about three fifths of the 666 donors were used, and that subset was treated as a discovery cohort. Every repertoire in the discovery cohort had been generated on one and the same sequencing platform. Class I and class II HLA loci were covered by the typing at four-digit resolution. The number of donors typed differed by locus, with roughly 620-630 for A, B, C, DRB1 and DQB1, roughly 520 for DQA1, nearly 610 for DPA1, and over 400 for DPB1. Five DR-DQ haplotypes were treated as single units for association and clustering because of strong linkage in the cohort. On average, roughly 240,000 unique TCR beta nucleotide sequences were sequenced per donor among 398 genotyped donors of the cohort, with 15% to 20% of those sequences being non-productive. General findings and caveats noted by the study authors: Compared with equally common non-associated chains, HLA-associated TCR beta chains in a later analysis were more clonally expanded and had lower generation probabilities. The classifier was reported to diagnose cytomegalovirus status with high specificity and sensitivity in both the original and validation cohorts. A later genetic analysis reported fewer N-insertions in productive TCRs among donors in an Asian-associated ancestry cluster than the roughly 700-donor mean. Because counts were too low, seventeen rarely observed V segments, including chromosome 9 orphons, were excluded from the earlier analysis of roughly 580 of the donors. In a later analysis, several top co-occurrence clusters were reported to appear linked to parvovirus B19, influenza, CMV and Epstein-Barr virus. Specific HLA alleles were associated with roughly 16,000 TCR beta sequences at a false discovery rate of 0.05 in a later analysis. This cohort had only TCR beta chains sequenced, and the lack of alpha or paired-chain data limited which features could be detected. When HLA alleles, especially DR and DQ, strongly co-occurred, TCR associations were difficult to assign to individual alleles. The 87-base-pair reads could not distinguish some IMGT-functional V segments, including TRBV6-2 and TRBV6-3, so those segments were excluded. V-gene and J-gene trimming of TCR beta chains was associated with a missense DCLRE1C variant in a later genetic analysis, and the association was replicated in an independent cohort. Three of the identified cytomegalovirus-associated TCR beta chains were confirmed in vitro to be specific for cytomegalovirus antigens. A cluster of highly shared sequence variants was judged likely to represent a technical artifact of the sequencing pipeline. The authors suggested that the approach could potentially be extended to other disease states and immunological phenotypes. Across donors, most TCR sequences were observed very rarely, whereas some public TCRs were present in many individuals. A later analysis found that most CMV-associated TCR beta chains appeared HLA-restricted, with HLA associations seemingly driven largely by CMV exposure. In a later analysis, TCR association rates were found to vary across HLA loci, with the most associated TCRs seen for DRB1 alleles and the fewest for HLA-C alleles. In the study, approximately 160 TCR beta chains were listed as associated with cytomegalovirus. Broadly in line with IMGT annotations, most TCR beta V segments showed up in productive rearrangements about 87% or about 30% of the time in an earlier analysis of a few hundred of the donors. A further reported finding was that TCR beta sequences accurately predicted the HLA-A and HLA-B alleles for most subjects in the first cohort. The only immune exposure information available for the cohort was CMV serostatus. Presence/absence analyses assumed roughly uniform sequencing depth across donors, an assumption that may not hold. Linkage disequilibrium might explain the correlated functional status among segregating V segments, but an unknown experimental factor could not be excluded. HLA typing was unavailable for some donors at each locus, so association tests used only the typed subset.

The CDR3 measures 12 amino acids from cysteine to phenylalanine. Kept here is only the CDR3 DNA, which spans 36 bases and is read in frame from base 1. The V end loses 1 base and the J end loses 10 bases, and a stretch of 10 bases separates them. Based on the germline V gene, the CDR1 and CDR2 sequences are MNHNS and SASEGT. With regard to this clone: The clone's antigen remains unknown.

The library was made by the immunoSEQ multiplex PCR assay. The multiplex PCR relied on a mix of 60 forward primers for TCR Vbeta segments and 13 reverse primers for TCR Jbeta segments. The CDR3 region of rearranged TCR beta genes was amplified from genomic DNA with a multiplex PCR assay. The Illumina HiSeq System was used to sequence the amplified TCR beta libraries as 87-base-pair reads. The authors' pipeline ran thus. A later analysis tallied roughly 76 million unique TCR beta chains across the 666 repertoires, and approximately 12 million of those chains were shared by two or more donors. Raw reads were error-corrected and collapsed into unique sequences by a nearest-neighbor algorithm in which closely related sequences were merged to remove PCR and sequencing errors. To assign V, D and J gene segments, CDR3 sequences were aligned to IMGT reference sequences. For a sequence to be retained, a match of at least six nucleotides was required to both a V gene segment and a J gene segment. A rearrangement was called productive if the CDR3 had no stop codons and remained in frame with V and J, and every other rearrangement was called non-productive. Following IMGT convention, CDR3 was defined as the stretch from the second conserved V-encoded cysteine to the conserved J-encoded phenylalanine. The earlier analysis of fewer than 700 of the donors excluded sequences that lacked an unambiguous match to a single V gene segment. An earlier analysis of 500 to 600 of the donors classified V segments as functional when productive rearrangements were above 56.7% and as segregating when the standard deviation between donors was above 5%. To diagnose cytomegalovirus status from the catalog of TCR beta chain sequences, a statistical classification framework was built. In a later analysis, V and J genes were assigned by comparing TCR nucleotide sequences against IMGT/GENE-DB human TR gene sequences. The TCRdist pipeline was used in a later analysis to assign CDR3 sequences and most-parsimonious VDJ recombination scenarios. In a later analysis, each TCR beta chain was defined by its CDR3 amino acid sequence together with its V-gene family, and reads lacking a unique V-gene family were excluded. As a way to deal with suspected cross-contamination and a sequencing artifact, a later analysis dropped hundreds of nucleotide sequences that were highly shared and had low generation probability. For each public chain, a later analysis derived a clonal expansion index from normalized ranks of inferred template counts within each repertoire. In a later analysis, generation probabilities were computed with a VDJ recombination model fitted to out-of-frame rearrangements, and the resulting probabilities were checked against IGoR. A later analysis scored TCR-TCR, TCR-HLA and TCR-CMV co-occurrence with hypergeometric tests, applying a repertoire-size bias correction to TCR pairs. To estimate false discovery rates, a later analysis permuted the HLA or CMV assignments 20 times. In a later analysis, co-occurring TCRs were grouped using DBSCAN, and TCRdist sequence similarity was added for clustering within HLA-allele-positive subsets. Co-occurrence clustering excluded repertoires with fewer than 30,000 or more than 120,000 public chains, plus five with anomalous nucleotide sharing. TCRdb stores this immuneACCESS table with in-frame sequences only. Part of the clones is absent; in the studies checked, under half of the shortfall reflects unresolved V genes, and no reason is known for the rest. The V and J calls and the clone size are those of that table, but D and trimming were determined from the DNA. This sample's clone table shows around 100,000 clones. 3.5% of the sample is in the top ten clones.

In total, 600 or so healthy bone marrow donors made up the cohort. At the time of sampling, every cohort member was nominally healthy, though immune exposures that went unrecorded were likely present. The donor was CMV seronegative and belonged to the group of over 350 seronegative cohort members. Every donor gave a peripheral blood sample, and the peripheral blood mononuclear cells from that sample were used for TCR beta sequencing. Genomic DNA extraction from the blood cell samples was performed with the Qiagen DNeasy Blood Extraction Kit. Sequencing was done on a sample of PBMCs. The rearrangement combines TRBV6-1 with TRBJ1-1; a confident D gene designation cannot be given. This receptor was identified in a man in his forties in good health and CMV-seronegative. The bases read TGTGCCAGCAGTGAAGTCGGTGGTATAGCTTTCTTT. Its protein reads: CASSEVGGIAFF.